The 18 T cell receptor beta chains reported below all come from one sample, sequenced in a study of T cell responses to AZD1222 COVID-19 vaccine. Some clones are missing from TCRdb's copy, which holds only in-frame ones; the method was immunoSEQ multiplex PCR. The sample has roughly 110,000 clones, about 93% seen once; the top ten hold under 25%. The sequencing here drew on peripheral blood, taken on day 0 of AZD1222 vaccination. These receptor sequences come from an adult in good health.

V usage is TRBV18 and J usage is TRBJ1-2; D is perhaps TRBD1 (6 bases). Trimming removed 5 bases from V and 1 base from J, with 20 bases in between. The CDR3 is 17 amino acids. Germline lookup yields CDR1 KGHSH and CDR2 LQKENI. In nucleotides, the CDR3 is TGTGCCAGCTCAGTGACAGGTCCCCTTCGGTTTAACTATGGCTACACCTTC. Encoded protein: CASSVTGPLRFNYGYTF.

The chain uses TRBV4-3 and TRBJ1-2; D not certain. CDR1 is LGHNA and CDR2 is YSLEER in the germline V gene. The CDR3 has 15 amino acids. V shed 0 bases and J shed 5 bases, with 13 bases lying between them. CDR3: CASSQDRGLRYGYTF. CDR3 in DNA: TGCGCCAGCAGCCAAGATCGAGGGTTGAGGTATGGCTACACCTTC.

The rearrangement joins TRBV9 to TRBJ1-2, with a possible D match to TRBD1 (5 bases). This CDR3 comprises 18 residues. Germline V gene lookup returns CDR1 SGDLS and CDR2 YYNGEE. With 0 bases removed from V and 4 bases from J, the gap between germline ends came to 22 bases. Here the CDR3 DNA reads TGTGCCAGCAGCGTAGACCCCCCCCAGGGCTTGCTTGGCTATGGCTACACCTTC. It specifies CASSVDPPQGLLGYGYTF.

J is TRBJ1-1 and V is TRBV7-6, with TRBD1 matching over 7 bases. Germline V gene data show CDR1 as SGHVS and CDR2 as FNYEAQ. The CDR3 runs 15 residues. The junction had 13 bases not matched to a gene; V was cut back by 5 bases and J by 7 bases. Here the CDR3 DNA reads TGTGCCAGCAGCCCAGGGGGAGGGTCTGGGGGTGAAGCTTTCTTT. This translates into CASSPGGGSGGEAFF.

V usage is TRBV6-5 and J usage is TRBJ2-7, with no clear D. CDR1 and CDR2 (germline): MNHEY, SVGAGI. CDR3 size: 12 residues. V lost 6 bases and J lost 2, with 8 bases in between. The CDR3 reads CASRTEAYEQYF. DNA for the CDR3: TGTGCCAGCAGGACTGAGGCCTACGAGCAGTACTTC.

This chain joins TRBV12-3 or TRBV12-4 and TRBJ2-1; no definite D call. The CDR3 totals 11 residues. Trimming stripped 8 bases from V and 12 bases from J, with 14 bases between. The CDR3 region has the DNA TGTGCCAGCTCAGCCACTTTGTCGCAGTTCTTC. It is translated as CASSATLSQFF.

The chain combines TRBV5-5 with TRBJ2-6; D not resolved. The V end was cut by 4 bases, the J end by 0 bases, with 5 bases between. In germline, CDR1 is SGHKS, CDR2 YYEKEE (reference sequence). The CDR3 loop spans 14 amino acids. This chain's CDR3 is CASSDGSGANVLTF. The DNA for the CDR3 is TGTGCCAGCAGCGACGGCTCTGGGGCCAACGTCCTGACTTTC.

This clone has only a few counts. This chain uses TRBV5-8 with TRBJ1-1; TRBD1 matches 8 bases. The CDR3 consists of 12 residues. The V gene end was trimmed by 1 base and the J gene end by 9 bases; junction bases not matched to a gene: 2. CDR1 and CDR2 from the germline V gene are SGHTS and YDEGEE. CDR3 sequence (DNA): TGTGCCAGCAGCTTGAGGGACAGGAAAGCTTTCTTT. This codes for CASSLRDRKAFF. The whole variable domain, remainder taken from reference TRBV5-8 and TRBJ1-1, is EAGVTQSPTHLIKTRGQQATLRCSPISGHTSVYWYQQALGLGLQFLLWYDEGEERNRGNFPPRFSGRQFPNYSSELNVNALELEDSALYLCASSLRDRKAFFGQGTRLTVV.

The V call is TRBV3-1 (or the pseudogene TRBV3-2), the J call TRBJ1-6; TRBD1 matches at 7 bases. The CDR3 runs 16 residues. V trimming: 1 base; J trimming: 6 bases; junction bases outside the gene matches: 6. Germline CDR1 LGHDT, CDR2 YNNKEL (reference sequence). In nucleotides, the CDR3 is TGTGCCAGCAGCCAAGCCCGGGACAGAATTAATTCACCCCTCCACTTT. It encodes CASSQARDRINSPLHF.

This clone occurred once. This chain connects TRBV4-3 to TRBJ2-1; TRBD2 agrees at 8 bases. The V segment lost 4 bases and the J segment 8 bases; nucleotides outside the gene matches: 10. Germline assignment: CDR1 LGHNA and CDR2 YSLEER. The CDR3 spans 15 residues. The CDR3 bases are TGCGCCAGCAGCCTACAGCCGGGACTAGGGGATGAGCAGTTCTTC. This translates into CASSLQPGLGDEQFF.

This clone has just a few counts. The chain combines TRBV2 with TRBJ2-2; 7 bases map to TRBD2. The CDR3 runs to 14 residues. CDR1 is SNHLY and CDR2 is FYNNEI in the germline V gene. Trimming cost V 8 bases and J 1 base; bases outside gene matches: 4. CDR3 loop: CASWLAENTGELFF. The CDR3 bases are TGTGCCAGCTGGCTAGCGGAGAACACCGGGGAGCTGTTTTTT. Looking up the rest from reference TRBV2 and TRBJ2-2 gives the full variable domain: EPEVTQTPSHQVTQMGQEVILRCVPISNHLYFYWYRQILGQKVEFLVSFYNNEISEKSEIFDDQFSVERPDGSNFTLKIRSTKLEDSAMYFCASWLAENTGELFFGEGSRLTVL.

V gene TRBV7-2 combines with J gene TRBJ1-5; the D is unclear. The length of the CDR3 is 15 residues. V was pared by 2 bases and J by 0 bases, with 8 bases between. Germline CDR1 and CDR2: SGHTA and FQGNSA. CDR3 coding DNA: TGTGCCAGCAGCTTAATGGGATCTAGCAATCAGCCCCAGCATTTT. Its protein product is CASSLMGSSNQPQHF.

The chain uses TRBV7-9 and TRBJ2-3; no firm D call. The V end was cut by 6 bases, the J end by 0 bases, with 10 bases between. The germline V gene has CDR1 SEHNR and CDR2 FQNEAQ (reference sequence). CDR3 size: 14 residues. CDR3 sequence (DNA): TGTGCCAGCAGTGCTTCCGCTAGCACAGATACGCAGTATTTT. Protein: CASSASASTDTQYF.

The V and J genes are TRBV19 and TRBJ1-2; TRBD1 matches 8 bases. Unmatched junction bases numbered 4, after V lost 6 bases and J lost 4 bases. The germline V gene encodes CDR1 LNHDA and CDR2 SQIVND (reference sequence). This CDR3 region has 13 residues. CDR3 sequence: CASRGGQVYGYTF. Written as DNA, the CDR3 is TGTGCCAGTAGAGGGGGACAGGTCTATGGCTACACCTTC.

The chain joins TRBV5-1 to TRBJ2-2; D may be TRBD1 or TRBD2 (5 bases each). This CDR3 region has 14 residues. Trimming cost V 5 bases and J 3 bases, with 11 bases left between them. Germline V gene lookup returns CDR1 SGHRS and CDR2 YFSETQ. The CDR3 nucleotides read TGCGCCAGCAGGCGGTGGGACGACACCGGGGAGCTGTTTTTT. Translating gives CASRRWDDTGELFF.

In its sample, this clone was seen once. V gene TRBV30 combines with J gene TRBJ1-6; no clear D gene. The ends were cut back, 2 bases at V and 0 bases at J, with 8 bases in the middle. The CDR3 loop spans 15 amino acids. The germline V gene has CDR1 GTSNPN and CDR2 SVGIG (reference sequence). The CDR3 DNA reads TGTGCCTGGAGTACTATCGGCTCCTATAATTCACCCCTCCACTTT. Protein sequence: CAWSTIGSYNSPLHF.

V is TRBV29-1 and J is TRBJ1-2, with TRBD1 identical over 7 bases. Germline V lookup: CDR1 SQVTM, CDR2 ANQGSEA. This CDR3 has 14 residues. V was clipped by 3 bases and J by 0 bases; unmatched bases: 4. The CDR3 reads CSVEPTGPNYGYTF. The CDR3 nucleotides are TGCAGCGTTGAGCCGACAGGGCCTAACTATGGCTACACCTTC.

The table lists this clone with a count of one. The chain is built from TRBV9 and TRBJ2-7; D is perhaps TRBD1 (5 bases). The CDR3 sequence is 16 residues long. Germline CDR1 reads SGDLS; CDR2 reads YYNGEE. Trimming took off 4 bases at V and 6 bases at J, with 23 bases between the two ends. The CDR3 sequence is CASSSTGGRVEVEQYF. DNA of the CDR3: TGTGCCAGCAGCTCCACCGGCGGCAGGGTAGAAGTCGAGCAGTACTTC.